This T cell receptor (beta chain) is drawn from a study of T cells after yellow fever vaccination. Study results and limitations: Weaker, the secondary response peaked sooner, at day 5 versus 15.

TCRdb independently ran MiXCR on the 5' RACE reads; one entry per CDR3 protein. The sample shows hundreds of thousands of distinct CDR3 sequences, approximately 13% of them seen only once. A word on this clonotype: Its antigen is as yet unknown.

CDR3 size: 11 residues. V was clipped by 8 bases and J by 6 bases, with 11 bases between them. CDR1 and CDR2 (germline): MNHEY, SVGAGI. This TCR derives from a man aged 25-45 years who received the YFV17D yellow fever vaccine. The chain employs TRBV6-5 and TRBJ2-7, with D maybe TRBD1 (6 bases). The sequences come from PBMCs, collected on the day of the yellow fever booster vaccination. In DNA, the CDR3 is TGTGCCAGCCGAGGGGGTGCCGAGCAGTACTTC. It yields the protein CASRGGAEQYF.